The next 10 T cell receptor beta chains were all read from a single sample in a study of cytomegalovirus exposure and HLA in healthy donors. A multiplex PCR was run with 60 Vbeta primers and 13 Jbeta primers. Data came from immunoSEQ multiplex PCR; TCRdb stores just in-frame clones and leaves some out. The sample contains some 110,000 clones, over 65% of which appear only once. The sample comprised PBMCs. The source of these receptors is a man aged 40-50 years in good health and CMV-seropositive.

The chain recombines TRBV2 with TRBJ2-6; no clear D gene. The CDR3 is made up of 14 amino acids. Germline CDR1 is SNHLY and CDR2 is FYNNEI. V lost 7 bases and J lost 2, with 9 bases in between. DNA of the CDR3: TGTGCCAGCATGAGAGGAGCTGGGGCCAACGTCCTGACTTTC. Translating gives CASMRGAGANVLTF. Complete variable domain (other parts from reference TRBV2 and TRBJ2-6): EPEVTQTPSHQVTQMGQEVILRCVPISNHLYFYWYRQILGQKVEFLVSFYNNEISEKSEIFDDQFSVERPDGSNFTLKIRSTKLEDSAMYFCASMRGAGANVLTFGAGSRLTVL.

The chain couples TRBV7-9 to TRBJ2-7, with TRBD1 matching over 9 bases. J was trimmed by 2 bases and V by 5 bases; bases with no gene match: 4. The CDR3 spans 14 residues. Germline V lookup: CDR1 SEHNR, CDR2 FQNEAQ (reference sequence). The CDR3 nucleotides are TGTGCCAGCAGCCCGGGACAGGGCCCCTACGAGCAGTACTTC. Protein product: CASSPGQGPYEQYF.

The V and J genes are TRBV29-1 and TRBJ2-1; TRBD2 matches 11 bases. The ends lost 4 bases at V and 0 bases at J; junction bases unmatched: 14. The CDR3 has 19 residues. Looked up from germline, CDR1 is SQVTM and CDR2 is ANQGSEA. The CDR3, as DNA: TGCAGCGTTGGGGGGGTTGGACTAGCGGGTCTGAGCTCCTACAATGAGCAGTTCTTC. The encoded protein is CSVGGVGLAGLSSYNEQFF.

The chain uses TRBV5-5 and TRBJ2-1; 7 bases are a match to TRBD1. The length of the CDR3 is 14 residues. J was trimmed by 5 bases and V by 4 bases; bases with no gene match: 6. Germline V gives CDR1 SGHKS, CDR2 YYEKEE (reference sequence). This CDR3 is CASSGPGQDNEQFF. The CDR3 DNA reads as TGTGCCAGCAGCGGCCCCGGACAGGACAATGAGCAGTTCTTC.

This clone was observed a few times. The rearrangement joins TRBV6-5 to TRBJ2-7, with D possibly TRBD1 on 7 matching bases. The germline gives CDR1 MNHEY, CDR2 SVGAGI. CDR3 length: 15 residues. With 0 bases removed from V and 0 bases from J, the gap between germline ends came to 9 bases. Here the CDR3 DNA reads TGTGCCAGCAGTTACTCGCAGGGGGGCTCCTACGAGCAGTACTTC. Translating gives CASSYSQGGSYEQYF.

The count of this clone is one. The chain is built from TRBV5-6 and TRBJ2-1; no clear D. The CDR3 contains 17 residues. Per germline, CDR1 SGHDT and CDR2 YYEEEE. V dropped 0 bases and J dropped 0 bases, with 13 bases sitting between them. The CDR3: CASSLVVFSGSYNEQFF. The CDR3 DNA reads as TGTGCCAGCAGCTTGGTGGTTTTTTCCGGCTCCTACAATGAGCAGTTCTTC.

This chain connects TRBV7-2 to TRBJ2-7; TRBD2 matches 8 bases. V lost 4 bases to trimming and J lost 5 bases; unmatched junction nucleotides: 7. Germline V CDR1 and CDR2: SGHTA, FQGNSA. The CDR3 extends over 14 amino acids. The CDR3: CASSSGLARNEQYF. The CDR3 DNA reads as TGTGCCAGCAGCTCCGGACTAGCCAGGAACGAGCAGTACTTC.

The CDR3 reads CASSGRPGLAGAFGDEQFF. The DNA for the CDR3 is TGTGCCAGCAGCGGCCGGCCTGGACTAGCGGGAGCTTTCGGGGATGAGCAGTTCTTC. This rearrangement joins TRBV9 to TRBJ2-1; TRBD2 matches at 13 bases. Per the germline V gene, CDR1 is SGDLS and CDR2 is YYNGEE. The CDR3 loop spans 19 amino acids. With 3 bases clipped from V and 8 bases from J, the junction kept 17 bases outside the gene matches. The full variable domain, with the rest looked up from reference TRBV9 and TRBJ2-1, is DSGVTQTPKHLITATGQRVTLRCSPRSGDLSVYWYQQSLDQGLQFLIQYYNGEERAKGNILERFSAQQFPDLHSELNLSSLELGDSALYFCASSGRPGLAGAFGDEQFFGPGTRLTVL.

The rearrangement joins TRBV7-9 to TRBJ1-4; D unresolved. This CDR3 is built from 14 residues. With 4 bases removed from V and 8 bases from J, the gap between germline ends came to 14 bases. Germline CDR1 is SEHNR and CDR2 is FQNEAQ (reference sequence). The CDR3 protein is CASSSKVPAEKLFF. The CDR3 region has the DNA TGTGCCAGCAGCTCCAAGGTCCCAGCGGAAAAACTGTTTTTT.

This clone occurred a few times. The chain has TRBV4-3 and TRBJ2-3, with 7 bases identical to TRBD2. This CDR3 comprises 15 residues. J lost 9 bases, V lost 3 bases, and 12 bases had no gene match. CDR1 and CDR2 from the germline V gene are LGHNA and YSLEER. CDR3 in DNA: TGCGCCAGCAGCCATGCTTCGGGGGGATGGGACACGCAGTATTTT. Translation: CASSHASGGWDTQYF.